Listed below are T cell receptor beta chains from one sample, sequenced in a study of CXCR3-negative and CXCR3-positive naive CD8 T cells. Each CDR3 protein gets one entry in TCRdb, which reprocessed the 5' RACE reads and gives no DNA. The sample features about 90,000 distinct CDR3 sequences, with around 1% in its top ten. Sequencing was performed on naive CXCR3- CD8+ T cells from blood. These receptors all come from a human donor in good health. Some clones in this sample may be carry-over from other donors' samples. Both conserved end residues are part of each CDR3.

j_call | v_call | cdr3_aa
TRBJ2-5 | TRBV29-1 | CSALTWVTQETQYF
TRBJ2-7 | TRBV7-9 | CASSPTPSGPMAEQYF
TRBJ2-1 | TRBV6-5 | CASSYTAGGRGNEQFF
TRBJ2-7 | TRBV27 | CASSERGTYEQYF
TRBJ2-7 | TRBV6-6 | CASSEILYGSSYEQYF
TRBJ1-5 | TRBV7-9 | CASSRPGTGQPQHF
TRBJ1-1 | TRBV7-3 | CASSLVGNPNTEAFF
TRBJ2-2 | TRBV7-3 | CASSPYVGGTGELFF
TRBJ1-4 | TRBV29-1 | CSAYGDPNEKLFF
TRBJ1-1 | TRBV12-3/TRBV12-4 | CASSLSHPEAFF